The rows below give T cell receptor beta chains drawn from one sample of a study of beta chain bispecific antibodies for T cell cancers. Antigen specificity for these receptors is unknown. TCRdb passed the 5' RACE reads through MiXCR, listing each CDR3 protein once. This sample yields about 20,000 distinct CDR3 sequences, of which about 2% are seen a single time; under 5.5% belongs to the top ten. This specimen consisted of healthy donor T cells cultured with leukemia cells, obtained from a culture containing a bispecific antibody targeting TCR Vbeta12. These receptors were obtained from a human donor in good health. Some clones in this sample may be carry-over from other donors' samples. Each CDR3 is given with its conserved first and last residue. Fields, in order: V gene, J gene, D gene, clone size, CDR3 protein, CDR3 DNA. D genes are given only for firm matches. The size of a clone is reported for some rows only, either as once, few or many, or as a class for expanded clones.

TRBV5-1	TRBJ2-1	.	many	CASSLAPSEQFF	TGCGCCAGCAGCTTGGCCCCTAGTGAGCAGTTCTTC
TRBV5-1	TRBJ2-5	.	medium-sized	CASTTEETQYF	TGCGCCAGCACCACCGAAGAGACCCAGTACTTC
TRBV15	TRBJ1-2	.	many	CATSSTSPISNYGYTF	TGTGCCACCAGCAGTACGAGCCCGATCTCTAACTATGGCTACACCTTC
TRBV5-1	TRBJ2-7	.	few	CASSSGGGYEQYF	TGCGCCAGCAGCTCCGGTGGGGGCTACGAGCAGTACTTC
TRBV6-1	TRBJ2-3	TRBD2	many	CASETSGHTDTQYF	TGTGCCAGCGAGACTAGCGGGCACACAGATACGCAGTATTTT
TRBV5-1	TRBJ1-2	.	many	CASSLEPGANYGYTF	TGCGCCAGCAGCTTGGAGCCAGGAGCTAACTATGGCTACACCTTC
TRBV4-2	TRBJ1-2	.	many	CASSQDSGNPNYGYTF	TGTGCCAGCAGCCAAGATTCAGGAAACCCTAACTATGGCTACACCTTC
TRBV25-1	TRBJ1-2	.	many	CASSEFYGYTF	TGTGCCAGCAGTGAATTCTATGGCTACACCTTC
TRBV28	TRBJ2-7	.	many	CASRPNPGPKREQYF	TGTGCCAGCAGGCCCAACCCGGGACCCAAAAGGGAGCAGTACTTC
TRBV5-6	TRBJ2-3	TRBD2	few	CASSSGGHEDTQYF	TGTGCCAGCAGCTCGGGGGGTCACGAAGATACGCAGTATTTT
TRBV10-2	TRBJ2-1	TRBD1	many	CASRLRTGSINEQFF	TGCGCCAGCAGACTAAGGACAGGATCGATCAATGAGCAGTTCTTC
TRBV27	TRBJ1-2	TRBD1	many	CASSLSVRGDGYTF	TGTGCCAGCAGTTTATCGGTCAGGGGGGATGGCTACACCTTC
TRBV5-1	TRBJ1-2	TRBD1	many	CASSLETGVYGYTF	TGCGCCAGCAGCTTGGAAACAGGGGTCTATGGCTACACCTTC
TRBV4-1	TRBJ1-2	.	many	CASSQPSRAVYGYTF	TGCGCCAGCAGCCAACCCAGCAGAGCAGTTTATGGCTACACCTTC
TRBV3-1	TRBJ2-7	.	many	CASSQGSWTEQYF	TGTGCCAGCAGCCAAGGGAGCTGGACGGAGCAGTACTTC
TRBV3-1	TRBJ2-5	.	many	CASSPLSSYEETQYF	TGTGCCAGCAGCCCCCTTAGCTCCTACGAAGAGACCCAGTACTTC
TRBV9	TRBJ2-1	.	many	CASAIGGFLSNEQFF	TGTGCCAGCGCGATCGGGGGCTTTCTCTCCAATGAGCAGTTCTTC
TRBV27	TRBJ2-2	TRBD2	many	CASSYSGGNTGELFF	TGTGCCAGCAGCTATAGCGGGGGCAACACCGGGGAGCTGTTTTTT
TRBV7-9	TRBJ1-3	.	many	CASSLSVDTIYF	TGTGCCAGCAGCTTATCCGTCGACACCATATATTTT
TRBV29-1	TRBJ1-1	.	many	CSARAVNTEAFF	TGCAGCGCCAGGGCGGTGAACACTGAAGCTTTCTTT
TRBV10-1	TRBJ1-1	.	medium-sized	CASSVGTPGPIYTEAFF	TGCGCCAGCAGTGTTGGGACTCCGGGGCCCATTTACACTGAAGCTTTCTTT
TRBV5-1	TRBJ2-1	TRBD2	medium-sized	CASSPAGGGEQFF	TGCGCCAGCAGCCCGGCGGGGGGAGGTGAGCAGTTCTTC
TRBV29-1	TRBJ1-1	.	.	CSVEKMNTEAFF	TGCAGCGTTGAGAAGATGAACACTGAAGCTTTCTTT
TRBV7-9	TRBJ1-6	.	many	CASSLVSPGNNSPLHF	TGTGCCAGCAGCTTAGTCTCTCCGGGGAATAATTCACCCCTCCACTTT
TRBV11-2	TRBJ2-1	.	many	CASSLGGATFLNEQFF	TGTGCCAGCAGCTTAGGGGGGGCGACTTTCCTCAATGAGCAGTTCTTC
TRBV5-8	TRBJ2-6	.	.	CASRPTGYGANVLTF	TGTGCCAGCAGACCTACAGGGTACGGGGCCAACGTCCTGACTTTC
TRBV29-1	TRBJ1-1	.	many	CSVEDLGTNTEAFF	TGCAGCGTTGAAGATCTAGGGACCAACACTGAAGCTTTCTTT